This TCR beta chain was identified during a study of T cell responses to AZD1222 COVID-19 vaccine. About this clone: Antigen unknown.

Whole-study findings and limits: The study found vaccine-associated CD4 TCRs spanning spike, dominant at 160-218 and 743-854. The donor cohort was predominantly white British with a female majority, and clonal diversity may have been underestimated.

V dropped 6 bases and J dropped 0 bases, with 15 bases sitting between them. Looked up from germline, CDR1 is KGHSH and CDR2 is LQKENI. The CDR3 has 16 amino acids. Profiling relied on immunoSEQ multiplex PCR, and the TCRdb table lists in-frame clones only, not all of them. The table lists 150,000 to 200,000 clones, around 90% of them singletons. The chain uses TRBV18 and TRBJ2-4; tentatively, D is TRBD1 (5 bases). Sequenced here: peripheral blood, sampled 28 days after the second AZD1222 dose. The receptor was isolated from an adult who received the AZD1222 COVID-19 vaccine. The CDR3 nucleotides are TGTGCCAGCTCTCCTCAGGGAAGGCTAGCCAAAAACATTCAGTACTTC. Translation: CASSPQGRLAKNIQYF.